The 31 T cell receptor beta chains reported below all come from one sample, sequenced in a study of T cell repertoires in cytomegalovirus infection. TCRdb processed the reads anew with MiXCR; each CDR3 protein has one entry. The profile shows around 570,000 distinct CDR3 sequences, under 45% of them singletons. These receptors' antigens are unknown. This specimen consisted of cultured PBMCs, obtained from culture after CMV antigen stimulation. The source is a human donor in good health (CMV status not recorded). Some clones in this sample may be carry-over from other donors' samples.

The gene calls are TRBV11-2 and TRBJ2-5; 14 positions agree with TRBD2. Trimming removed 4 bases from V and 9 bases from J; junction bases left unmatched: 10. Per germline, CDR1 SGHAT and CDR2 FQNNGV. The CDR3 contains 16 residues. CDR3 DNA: TGTGCCAGCAGCTCCTGGACTAGCGGGAGGATAGGAGCCCAGTACTTC. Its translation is CASSSWTSGRIGAQYF.

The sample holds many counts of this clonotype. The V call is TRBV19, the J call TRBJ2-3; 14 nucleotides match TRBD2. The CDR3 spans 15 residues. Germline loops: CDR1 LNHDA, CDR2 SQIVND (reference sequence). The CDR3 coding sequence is TGTGGGAGGGGACTAGCGGGGGACTGCACAGATACGCAGTATTTT. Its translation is CGRGLAGDCTDTQYF.

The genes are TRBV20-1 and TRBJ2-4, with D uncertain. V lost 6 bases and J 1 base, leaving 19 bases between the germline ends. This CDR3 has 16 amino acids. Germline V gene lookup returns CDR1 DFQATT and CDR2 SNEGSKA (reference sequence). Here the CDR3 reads CSASNAAAVAKNIQYF. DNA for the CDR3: TGCAGTGCCAGCAACGCCGCCGCGGTGGCCAAAAACATTCAGTACTTC.

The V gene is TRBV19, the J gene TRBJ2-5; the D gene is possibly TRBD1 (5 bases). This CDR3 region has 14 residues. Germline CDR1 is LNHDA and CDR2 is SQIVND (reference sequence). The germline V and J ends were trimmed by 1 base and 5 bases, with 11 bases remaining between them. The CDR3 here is CASSIGQGGETQYF. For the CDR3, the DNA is TGTGCCAGTAGTATAGGTCAGGGTGGGGAGACCCAGTACTTC. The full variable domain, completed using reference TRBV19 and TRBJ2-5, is DGGITQSPKYLFRKEGQNVTLSCEQNLNHDAMYWYRQDPGQGLRLIYYSQIVNDFQKGDIAEGYSVSREKKESFPLTVTSAQKNPTAFYLCASSIGQGGETQYFGPGTRLLVL.

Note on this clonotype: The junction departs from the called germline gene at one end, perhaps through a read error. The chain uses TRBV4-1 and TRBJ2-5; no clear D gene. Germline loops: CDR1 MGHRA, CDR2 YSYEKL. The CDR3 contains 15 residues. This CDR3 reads CASSQGRSEVETQYF. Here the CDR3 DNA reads TGTGCCAGCAGCCAAGGTAGAAGCGAGGTGGAGACCCAGTACTTC.

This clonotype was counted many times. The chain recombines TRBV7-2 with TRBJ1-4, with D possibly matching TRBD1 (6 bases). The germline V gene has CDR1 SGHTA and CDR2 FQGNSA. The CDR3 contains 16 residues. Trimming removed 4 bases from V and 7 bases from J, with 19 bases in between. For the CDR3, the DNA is TGTGCCAGCAGCTGGCTAGGAGGAAGGACAGTTGAAAAACTGTTTTTT. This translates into CASSWLGGRTVEKLFF. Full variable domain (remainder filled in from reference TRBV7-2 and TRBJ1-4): GAGVSQSPSNKVTEKGKDVELRCDPISGHTALYWYRQSLGQGLEFLIYFQGNSAPDKSGLPSDRFSAERTGGSVSTLTIQRTQQEDSAVYLCASSWLGGRTVEKLFFGSGTQLSVL.

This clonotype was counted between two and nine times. CDR3 amino acids: CASSSISVQSNTQYF. The CDR3 coding sequence is TGTGCCAGCAGCTCGATCTCTGTGCAATCGAATACGCAGTATTTT. The chain carries TRBV7-2 and TRBJ2-3; D is ambiguous. Deletions cut 4 bases from V and 7 bases from J, with 18 bases between. The germline gives CDR1 SGHTA, CDR2 FQGNSA. The CDR3 covers 15 residues.

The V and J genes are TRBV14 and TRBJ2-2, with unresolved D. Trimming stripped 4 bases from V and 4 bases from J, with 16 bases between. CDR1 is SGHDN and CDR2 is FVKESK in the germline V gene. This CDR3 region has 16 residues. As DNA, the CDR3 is TGTGCCAGCAGCCCCCCCGTTGGGGTGGCCACCGGGGAGCTGTTTTTT. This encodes CASSPPVGVATGELFF.

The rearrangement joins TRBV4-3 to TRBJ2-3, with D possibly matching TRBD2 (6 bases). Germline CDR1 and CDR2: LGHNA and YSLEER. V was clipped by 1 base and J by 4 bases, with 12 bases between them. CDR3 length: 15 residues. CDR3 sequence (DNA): TGCGCCAGCAGCCAAGTTTGGAGGGACGCAGATACGCAGTATTTT. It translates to CASSQVWRDADTQYF.

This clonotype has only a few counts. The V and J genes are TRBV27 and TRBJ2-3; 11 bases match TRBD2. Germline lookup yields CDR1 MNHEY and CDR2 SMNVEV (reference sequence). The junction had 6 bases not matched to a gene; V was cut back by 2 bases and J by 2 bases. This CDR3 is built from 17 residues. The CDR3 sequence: CASSLTPSGGLTDTQYF. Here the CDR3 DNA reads TGTGCCAGCAGTTTAACCCCTAGCGGGGGGCTCACAGATACGCAGTATTTT.

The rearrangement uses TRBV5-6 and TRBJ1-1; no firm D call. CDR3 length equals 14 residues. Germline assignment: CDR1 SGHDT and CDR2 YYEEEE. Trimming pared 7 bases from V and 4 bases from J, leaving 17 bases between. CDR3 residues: CASLRTTPGTEAFF. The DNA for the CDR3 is TGTGCCAGCTTAAGAACGACCCCGGGCACTGAAGCTTTCTTT.

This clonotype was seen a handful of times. The CDR3, as DNA: TGTGCCAGCGACCCCACTGAAGCTTTCTTT. Its translation is CASDPTEAFF. The chain recombines TRBV12-3 or TRBV12-4 with TRBJ1-1; no clear D gene. The V end was cut by 8 bases, the J end by 4 bases, with 5 bases between. This CDR3 is built from 10 residues.

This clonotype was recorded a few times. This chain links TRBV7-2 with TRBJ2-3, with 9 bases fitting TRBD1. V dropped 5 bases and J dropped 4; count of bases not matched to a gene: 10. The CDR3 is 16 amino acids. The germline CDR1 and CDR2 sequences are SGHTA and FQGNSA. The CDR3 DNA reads TGTGCCAGCAGCCGGCCGGGGGACAGGGTCCCAGATACGCAGTATTTT. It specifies CASSRPGDRVPDTQYF. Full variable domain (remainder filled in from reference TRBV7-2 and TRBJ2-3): GAGVSQSPSNKVTEKGKDVELRCDPISGHTALYWYRQSLGQGLEFLIYFQGNSAPDKSGLPSDRFSAERTGGSVSTLTIQRTQQEDSAVYLCASSRPGDRVPDTQYFGPGTRLTVL.

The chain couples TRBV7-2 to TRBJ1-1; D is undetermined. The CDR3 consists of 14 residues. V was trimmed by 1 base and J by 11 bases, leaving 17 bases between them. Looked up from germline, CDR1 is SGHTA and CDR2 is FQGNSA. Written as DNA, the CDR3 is TGTGCCAGCAGCTTAGACGGGTCCTCATCTGGGGCTTTCTTT. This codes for CASSLDGSSSGAFF.

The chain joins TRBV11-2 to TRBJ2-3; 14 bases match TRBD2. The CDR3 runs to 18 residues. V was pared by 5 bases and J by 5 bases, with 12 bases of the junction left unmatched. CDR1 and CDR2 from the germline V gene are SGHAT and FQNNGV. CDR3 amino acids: CASSASATSGGARDTQYF. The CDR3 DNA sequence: TGTGCCAGCAGCGCGTCCGCGACTAGCGGGGGGGCCAGAGATACGCAGTATTTT.

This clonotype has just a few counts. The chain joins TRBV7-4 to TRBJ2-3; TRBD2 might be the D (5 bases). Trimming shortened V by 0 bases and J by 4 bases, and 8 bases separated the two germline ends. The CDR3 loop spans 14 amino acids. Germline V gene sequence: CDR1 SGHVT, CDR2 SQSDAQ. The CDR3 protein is CASSLAGASDTQYF. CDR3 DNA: TGTGCCAGCAGCTTAGCGGGAGCCTCAGATACGCAGTATTTT. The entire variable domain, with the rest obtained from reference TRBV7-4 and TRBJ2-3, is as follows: GAGVSQSPRYKVAKRGRDVALRCDSISGHVTLYWYRQTLGQGSEVLTYSQSDAQRDKSGRPSGRFSAERPERSVSTLKIQRTEQGDSAVYLCASSLAGASDTQYFGPGTRLTVL.

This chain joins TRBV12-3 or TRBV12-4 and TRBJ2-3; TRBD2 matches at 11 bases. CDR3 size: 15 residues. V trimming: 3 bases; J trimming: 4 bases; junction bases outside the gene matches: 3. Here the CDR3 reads CASSFTSGGSDTQYF. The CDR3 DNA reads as TGTGCCAGCAGTTTTACTAGCGGGGGCTCAGATACGCAGTATTTT.

The CDR3 region is CASSYQGARAPLHF. The CDR3 nucleotides are TGTGCCAGCAGTTATCAGGGGGCCAGGGCACCCCTCCACTTT. The chain is built from TRBV6-6 and TRBJ1-6; 8 nucleotides line up with TRBD1. The length of the CDR3 is 14 residues. Germline trimming cut 3 bases from V and 11 bases from J; bases unmatched to any gene: 6. CDR1 MNHNY and CDR2 SVGAGI come from the germline V gene (reference sequence).

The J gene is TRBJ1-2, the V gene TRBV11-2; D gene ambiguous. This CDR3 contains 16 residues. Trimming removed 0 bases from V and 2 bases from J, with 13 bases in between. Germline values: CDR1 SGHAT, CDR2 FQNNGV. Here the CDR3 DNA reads TGTGCCAGCAGCTTAGAAAGATGGGCAGACAACTATGGCTACACCTTC. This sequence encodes CASSLERWADNYGYTF.

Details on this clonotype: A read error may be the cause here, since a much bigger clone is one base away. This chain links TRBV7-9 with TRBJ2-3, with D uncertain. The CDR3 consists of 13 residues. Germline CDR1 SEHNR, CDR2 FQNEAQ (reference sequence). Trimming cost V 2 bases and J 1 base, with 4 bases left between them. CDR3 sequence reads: CASSLHGTDTQYF. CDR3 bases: TGTGCCAGCAGCTTACACGGCACAGATACGCAGTATTTT.

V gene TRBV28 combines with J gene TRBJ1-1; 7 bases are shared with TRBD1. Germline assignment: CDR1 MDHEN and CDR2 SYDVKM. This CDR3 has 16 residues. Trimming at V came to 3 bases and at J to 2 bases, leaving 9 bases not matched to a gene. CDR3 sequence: CASSFLLRGPNTEAFF. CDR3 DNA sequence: TGTGCCAGCAGTTTCCTTTTGAGGGGGCCAAACACTGAAGCTTTCTTT.

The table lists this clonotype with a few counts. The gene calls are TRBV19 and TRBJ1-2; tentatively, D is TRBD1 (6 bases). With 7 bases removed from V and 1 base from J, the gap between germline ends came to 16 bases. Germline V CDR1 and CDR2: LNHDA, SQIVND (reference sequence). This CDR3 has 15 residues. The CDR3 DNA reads TGTGCCAGTACCAAACCAGGGACAATTAACTATGGCTACACCTTC. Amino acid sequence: CASTKPGTINYGYTF.

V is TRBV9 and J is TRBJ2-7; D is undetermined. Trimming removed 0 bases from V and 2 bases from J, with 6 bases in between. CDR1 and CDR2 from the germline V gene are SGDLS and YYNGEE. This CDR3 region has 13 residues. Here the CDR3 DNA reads TGTGCCAGCAGCGTAGATATCCCCTACGAGCAGTACTTC. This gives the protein CASSVDIPYEQYF.

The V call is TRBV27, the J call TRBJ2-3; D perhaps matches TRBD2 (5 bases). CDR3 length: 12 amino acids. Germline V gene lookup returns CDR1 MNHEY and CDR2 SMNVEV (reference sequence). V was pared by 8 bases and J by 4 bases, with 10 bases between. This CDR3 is CASLARADTQYF. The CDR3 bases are TGTGCCAGCCTAGCCCGTGCAGATACGCAGTATTTT.

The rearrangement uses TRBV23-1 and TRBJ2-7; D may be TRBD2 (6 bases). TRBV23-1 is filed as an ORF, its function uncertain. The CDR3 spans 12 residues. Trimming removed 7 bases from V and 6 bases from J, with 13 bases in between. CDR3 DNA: TGCGCCAGCAATCCCCGGCGGGGCGAGCAGTACTTC. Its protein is CASNPRRGEQYF.

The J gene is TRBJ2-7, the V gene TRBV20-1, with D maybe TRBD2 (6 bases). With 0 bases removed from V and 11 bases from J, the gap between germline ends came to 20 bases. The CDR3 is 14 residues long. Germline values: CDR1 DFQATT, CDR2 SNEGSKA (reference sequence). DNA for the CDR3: TGCAGTGCTAGAGATCTGCCGGGAGAGGTGTTGGAGTACTTC. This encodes CSARDLPGEVLEYF.

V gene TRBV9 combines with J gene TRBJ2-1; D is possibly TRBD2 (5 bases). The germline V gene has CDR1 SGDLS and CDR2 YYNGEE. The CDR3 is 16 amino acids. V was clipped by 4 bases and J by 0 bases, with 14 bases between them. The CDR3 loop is CASSPGGLSSYNEQFF. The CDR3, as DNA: TGTGCCAGCAGCCCGGGCGGACTTAGCTCCTACAATGAGCAGTTCTTC. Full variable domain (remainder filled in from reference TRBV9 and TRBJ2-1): DSGVTQTPKHLITATGQRVTLRCSPRSGDLSVYWYQQSLDQGLQFLIQYYNGEERAKGNILERFSAQQFPDLHSELNLSSLELGDSALYFCASSPGGLSSYNEQFFGPGTRLTVL.

The CDR3 is CATSSGVPSPLHF. The CDR3 DNA is TGTGCCACCTCCAGCGGGGTTCCTTCACCCCTCCACTTT. V usage is TRBV15 and J usage is TRBJ1-6; no firm D call. This CDR3 spans 13 amino acids. CDR1 LNHNV and CDR2 YYDKDF come from the germline V gene (reference sequence). V shed 8 bases and J shed 9 bases, with 14 bases lying between them.

CDR3 DNA: TGTGCCAGCAGCAATGACAGGGTTAGCAATCAGCCCCAGCATTTT. This sequence encodes CASSNDRVSNQPQHF. The V gene is TRBV7-9, the J gene TRBJ1-5; 7 bases align to TRBD1. Unmatched junction bases numbered 4, after V lost 5 bases and J lost 0 bases. Germline CDR1 and CDR2: SEHNR and FQNEAQ (reference sequence). There are 15 residues in the CDR3.

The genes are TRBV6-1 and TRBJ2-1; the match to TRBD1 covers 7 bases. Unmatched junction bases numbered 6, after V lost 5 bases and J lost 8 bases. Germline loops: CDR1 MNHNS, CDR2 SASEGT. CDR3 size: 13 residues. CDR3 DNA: TGTGCCAGCAGTTACAAGGGGGCACATGAGCAGTTCTTC. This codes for CASSYKGAHEQFF.

The CDR3 bases are TGTGCCAGTTCCCGGCCTCACAATGAGCAGTTCTTC. Protein product: CASSRPHNEQFF. This chain joins TRBV27 and TRBJ2-1; D ambiguous. The germline V gene encodes CDR1 MNHEY and CDR2 SMNVEV (reference sequence). The CDR3 is 12 residues long. With 9 bases removed from V and 5 bases from J, the gap between germline ends came to 11 bases.